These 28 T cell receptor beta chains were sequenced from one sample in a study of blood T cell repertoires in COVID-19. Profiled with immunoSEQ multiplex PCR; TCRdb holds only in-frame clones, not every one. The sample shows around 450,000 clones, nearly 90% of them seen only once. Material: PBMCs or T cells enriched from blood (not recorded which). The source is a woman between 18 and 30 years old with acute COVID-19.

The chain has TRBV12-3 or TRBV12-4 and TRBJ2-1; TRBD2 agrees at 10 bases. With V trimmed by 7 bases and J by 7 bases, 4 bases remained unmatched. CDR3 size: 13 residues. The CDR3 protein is CASIPGLANEQFF. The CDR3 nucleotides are TGTGCCAGCATTCCGGGACTAGCGAATGAGCAGTTCTTC.

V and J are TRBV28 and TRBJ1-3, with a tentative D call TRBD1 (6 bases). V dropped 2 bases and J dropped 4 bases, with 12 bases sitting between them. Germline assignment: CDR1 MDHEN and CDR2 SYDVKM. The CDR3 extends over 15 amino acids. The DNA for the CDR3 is TGTGCCAGCAGTTTAAACAGGGTGGGGGGAAACACCATATATTTT. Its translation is CASSLNRVGGNTIYF.

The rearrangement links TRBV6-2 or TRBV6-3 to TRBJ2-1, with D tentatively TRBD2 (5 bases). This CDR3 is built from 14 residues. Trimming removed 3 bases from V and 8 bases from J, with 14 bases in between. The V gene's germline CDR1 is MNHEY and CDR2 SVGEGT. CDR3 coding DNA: TGTGCCAGCAGTTATCTCGGGCTAGCACATGAGCAGTTCTTC. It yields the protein CASSYLGLAHEQFF.

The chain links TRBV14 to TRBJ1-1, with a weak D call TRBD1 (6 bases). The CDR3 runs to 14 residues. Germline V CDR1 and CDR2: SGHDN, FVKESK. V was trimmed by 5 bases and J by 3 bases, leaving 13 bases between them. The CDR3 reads CASSDRDIYTEAFF. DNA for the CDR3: TGTGCCAGCAGCGACCGGGACATTTACACTGAAGCTTTCTTT.

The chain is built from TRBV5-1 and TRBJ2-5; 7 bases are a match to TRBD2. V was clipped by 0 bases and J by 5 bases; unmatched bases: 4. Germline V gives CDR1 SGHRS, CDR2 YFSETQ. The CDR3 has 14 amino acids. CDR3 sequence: CASSLAGEGETQYF. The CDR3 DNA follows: TGCGCCAGCAGCTTGGCGGGGGAGGGGGAGACCCAGTACTTC. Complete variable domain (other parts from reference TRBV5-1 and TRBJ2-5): KAGVTQTPRYLIKTRGQQVTLSCSPISGHRSVSWYQQTPGQGLQFLFEYFSETQRNKGNFPGRFSGRQFSNSRSEMNVSTLELGDSALYLCASSLAGEGETQYFGPGTRLLVL.

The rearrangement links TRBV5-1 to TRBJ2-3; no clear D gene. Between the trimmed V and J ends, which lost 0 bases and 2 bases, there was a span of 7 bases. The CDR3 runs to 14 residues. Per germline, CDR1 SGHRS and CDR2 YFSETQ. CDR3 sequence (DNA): TGCGCCAGCAGCTTGGTGTCCCACACAGATACGCAGTATTTT. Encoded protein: CASSLVSHTDTQYF.

CDR3 loop: CASSDAGQEGYEQYF. The DNA for the CDR3 is TGTGCCAGCAGCGACGCAGGACAGGAAGGCTACGAGCAGTACTTC. This chain connects TRBV27 to TRBJ2-7; 7 bases are shared with TRBD1. Germline-derived CDR1 and CDR2 are MNHEY and SMNVEV (reference sequence). The V segment lost 6 bases and the J segment 3 bases; nucleotides outside the gene matches: 11. The CDR3 has 15 residues.

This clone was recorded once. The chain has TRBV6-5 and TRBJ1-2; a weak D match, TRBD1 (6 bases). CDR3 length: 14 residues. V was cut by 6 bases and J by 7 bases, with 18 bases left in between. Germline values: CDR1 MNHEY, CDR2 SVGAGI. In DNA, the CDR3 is TGTGCCAGCAGGAGTTTTGGGACACAAGCTGGCTACACCTTC. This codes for CASRSFGTQAGYTF.

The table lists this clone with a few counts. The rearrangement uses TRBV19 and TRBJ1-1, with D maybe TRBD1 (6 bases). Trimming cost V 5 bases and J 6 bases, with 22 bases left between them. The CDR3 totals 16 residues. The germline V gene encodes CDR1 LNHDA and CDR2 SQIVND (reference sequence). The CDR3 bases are TGTGCCAGTAGTCTAGTCCCAGACAGGCCCTCGGCTGAAGCTTTCTTT. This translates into CASSLVPDRPSAEAFF.

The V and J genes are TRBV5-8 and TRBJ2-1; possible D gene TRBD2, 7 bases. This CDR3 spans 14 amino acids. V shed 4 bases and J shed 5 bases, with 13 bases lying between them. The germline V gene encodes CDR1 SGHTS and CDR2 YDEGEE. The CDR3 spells CASSAWEGDNEQFF. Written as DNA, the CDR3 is TGTGCCAGCAGCGCCTGGGAGGGGGACAATGAGCAGTTCTTC. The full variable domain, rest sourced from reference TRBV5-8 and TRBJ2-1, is EAGVTQSPTHLIKTRGQQATLRCSPISGHTSVYWYQQALGLGLQFLLWYDEGEERNRGNFPPRFSGRQFPNYSSELNVNALELEDSALYLCASSAWEGDNEQFFGPGTRLTVL.

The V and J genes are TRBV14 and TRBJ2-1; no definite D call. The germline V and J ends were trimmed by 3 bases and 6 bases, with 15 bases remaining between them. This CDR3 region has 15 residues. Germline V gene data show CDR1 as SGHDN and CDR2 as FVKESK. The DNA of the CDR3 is TGTGCCAGCAGCCACCTCGGCTTTGAGGCCAATGAGCAGTTCTTC. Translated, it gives CASSHLGFEANEQFF. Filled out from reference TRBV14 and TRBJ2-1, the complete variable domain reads EAGVTQFPSHSVIEKGQTVTLRCDPISGHDNLYWYRRVMGKEIKFLLHFVKESKQDESGMPNNRFLAERTGGTYSTLKVQPAELEDSGVYFCASSHLGFEANEQFFGPGTRLTVL.

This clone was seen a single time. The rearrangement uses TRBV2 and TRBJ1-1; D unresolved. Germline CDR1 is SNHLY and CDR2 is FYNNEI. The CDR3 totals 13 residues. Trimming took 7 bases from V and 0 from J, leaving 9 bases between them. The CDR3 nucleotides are TGTGCCAGCAACAGTATGGTGAACACTGAAGCTTTCTTT. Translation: CASNSMVNTEAFF. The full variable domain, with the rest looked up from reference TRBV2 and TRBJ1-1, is EPEVTQTPSHQVTQMGQEVILRCVPISNHLYFYWYRQILGQKVEFLVSFYNNEISEKSEIFDDQFSVERPDGSNFTLKIRSTKLEDSAMYFCASNSMVNTEAFFGQGTRLTVV.

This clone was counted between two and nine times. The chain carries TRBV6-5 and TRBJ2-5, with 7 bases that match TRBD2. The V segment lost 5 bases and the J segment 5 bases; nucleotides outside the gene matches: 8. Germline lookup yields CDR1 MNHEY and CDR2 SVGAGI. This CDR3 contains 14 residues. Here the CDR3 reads CASSPRGGWETQYF. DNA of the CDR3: TGTGCCAGCAGTCCGAGGGGAGGGTGGGAGACCCAGTACTTC.

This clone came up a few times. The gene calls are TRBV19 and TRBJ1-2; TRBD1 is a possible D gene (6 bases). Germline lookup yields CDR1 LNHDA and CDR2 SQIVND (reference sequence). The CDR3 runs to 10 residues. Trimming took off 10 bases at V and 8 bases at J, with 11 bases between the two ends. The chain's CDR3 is CATMQGGYTF. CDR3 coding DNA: TGTGCCACCATGCAGGGGGGCTACACCTTC.

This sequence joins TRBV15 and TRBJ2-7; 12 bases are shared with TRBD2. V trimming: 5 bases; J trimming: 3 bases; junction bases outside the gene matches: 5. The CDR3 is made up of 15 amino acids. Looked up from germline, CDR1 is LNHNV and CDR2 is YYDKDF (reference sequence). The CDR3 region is CATSSSGRVNYEQYF. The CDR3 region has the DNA TGTGCCACCAGCTCTAGCGGGAGGGTAAACTACGAGCAGTACTTC.

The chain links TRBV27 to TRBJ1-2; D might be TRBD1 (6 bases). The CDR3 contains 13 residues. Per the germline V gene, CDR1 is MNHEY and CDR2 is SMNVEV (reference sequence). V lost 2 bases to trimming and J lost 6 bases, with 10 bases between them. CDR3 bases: TGTGCCAGCAGTTTAAGGCAGGGGAATGGCTACACCTTC. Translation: CASSLRQGNGYTF.

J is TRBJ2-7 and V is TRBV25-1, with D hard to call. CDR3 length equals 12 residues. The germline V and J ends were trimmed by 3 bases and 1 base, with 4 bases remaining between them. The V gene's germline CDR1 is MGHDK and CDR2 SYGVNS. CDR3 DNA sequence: TGTGCCAGCAGTGATAAATCCTACGAGCAGTACTTC. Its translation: CASSDKSYEQYF.

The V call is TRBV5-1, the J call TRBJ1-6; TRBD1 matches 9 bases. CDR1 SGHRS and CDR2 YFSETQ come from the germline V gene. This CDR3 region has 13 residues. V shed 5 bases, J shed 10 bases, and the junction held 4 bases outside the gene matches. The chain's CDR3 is CASSSGQGSPLHF. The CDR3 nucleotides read TGCGCCAGCAGTTCGGGACAGGGATCACCCCTCCACTTT. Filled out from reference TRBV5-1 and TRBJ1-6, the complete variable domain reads KAGVTQTPRYLIKTRGQQVTLSCSPISGHRSVSWYQQTPGQGLQFLFEYFSETQRNKGNFPGRFSGRQFSNSRSEMNVSTLELGDSALYLCASSSGQGSPLHFGNGTRLTVT.

Here the CDR3 reads CASSRRQGASNQPQHF. Here the CDR3 DNA reads TGTGCCAGCAGCAGGAGACAGGGGGCAAGCAATCAGCCCCAGCATTTT. J is TRBJ1-5 and V is TRBV21-1; TRBD1 reflects the table's D call only, with no check against the DNA. TRBV21-1 is designated a pseudogene. CDR3 size: 16 residues.

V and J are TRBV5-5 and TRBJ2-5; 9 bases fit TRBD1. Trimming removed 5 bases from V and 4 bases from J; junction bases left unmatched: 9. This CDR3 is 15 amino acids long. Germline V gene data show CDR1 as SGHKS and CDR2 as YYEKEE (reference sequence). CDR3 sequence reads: CASRFQQGAGETQYF. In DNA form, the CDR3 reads TGTGCCAGCAGATTCCAACAGGGGGCAGGAGAGACCCAGTACTTC. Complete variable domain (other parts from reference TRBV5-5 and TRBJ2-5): DAGVTQSPTHLIKTRGQQVTLRCSPISGHKSVSWYQQVLGQGPQFIFQYYEKEERGRGNFPDRFSARQFPNYSSELNVNALLLGDSALYLCASRFQQGAGETQYFGPGTRLLVL.

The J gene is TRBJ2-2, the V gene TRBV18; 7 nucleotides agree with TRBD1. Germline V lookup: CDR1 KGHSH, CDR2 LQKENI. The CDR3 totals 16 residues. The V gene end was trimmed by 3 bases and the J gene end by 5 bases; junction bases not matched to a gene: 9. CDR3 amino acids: CASSPLRQGQTGELFF. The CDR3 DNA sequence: TGTGCCAGCTCACCTCTTCGACAGGGACAAACCGGGGAGCTGTTTTTT.

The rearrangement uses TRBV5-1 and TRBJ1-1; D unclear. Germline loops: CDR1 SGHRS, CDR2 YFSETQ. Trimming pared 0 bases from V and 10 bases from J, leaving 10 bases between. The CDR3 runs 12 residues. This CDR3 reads CASSLGASGAFF. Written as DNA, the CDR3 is TGCGCCAGCAGCTTGGGTGCGTCTGGAGCTTTCTTT.

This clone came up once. CDR3 DNA sequence: TGCGCCAGCAGCTTGTCAGGTATTAGCGGCTACGAGCAGTACTTC. Amino acids: CASSLSGISGYEQYF. The chain links TRBV5-1 to TRBJ2-7; D possibly corresponds to TRBD2 (6 bases). Germline-derived CDR1 and CDR2 are SGHRS and YFSETQ. The CDR3 spans 15 residues. Trimming took off 1 base at V and 3 bases at J, with 14 bases between the two ends.

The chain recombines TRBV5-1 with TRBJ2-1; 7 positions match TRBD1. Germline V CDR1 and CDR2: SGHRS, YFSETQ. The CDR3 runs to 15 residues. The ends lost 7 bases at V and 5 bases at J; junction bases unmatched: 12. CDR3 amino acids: CASFLGGQSNNEQFF. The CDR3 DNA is TGCGCCAGCTTCCTAGGGGGACAGAGTAACAATGAGCAGTTCTTC.

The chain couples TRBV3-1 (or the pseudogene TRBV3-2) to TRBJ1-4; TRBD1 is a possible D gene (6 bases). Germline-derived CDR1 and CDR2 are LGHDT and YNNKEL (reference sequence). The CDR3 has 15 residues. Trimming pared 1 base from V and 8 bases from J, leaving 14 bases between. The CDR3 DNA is TGTGCCAGCAGCCAAGGTGGGGCTGGGGGCGAAAAACTGTTTTTT. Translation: CASSQGGAGGEKLFF.

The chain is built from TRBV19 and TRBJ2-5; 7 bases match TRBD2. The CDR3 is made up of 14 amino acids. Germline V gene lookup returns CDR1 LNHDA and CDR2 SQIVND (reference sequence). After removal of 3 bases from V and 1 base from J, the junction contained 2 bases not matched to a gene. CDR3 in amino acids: CASSMGTTQETQYF. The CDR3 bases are TGTGCCAGTAGTATGGGGACTACCCAAGAGACCCAGTACTTC.

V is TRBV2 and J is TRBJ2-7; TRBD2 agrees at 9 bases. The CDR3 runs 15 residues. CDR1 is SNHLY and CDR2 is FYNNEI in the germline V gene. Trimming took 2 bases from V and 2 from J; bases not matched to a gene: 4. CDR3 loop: CASSESGGGAYEQYF. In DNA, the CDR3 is TGTGCCAGCAGTGAATCGGGCGGGGGGGCCTACGAGCAGTACTTC.

CDR3 loop: CASSDERDTDTQYF. The CDR3 DNA reads TGCGCCAGCAGTGATGAGCGGGACACAGATACGCAGTATTTT. J is TRBJ2-3 and V is TRBV10-1; 7 bases are shared with TRBD2. The V gene's germline CDR1 is WNHNN and CDR2 SYGVQD (reference sequence). The CDR3 is 14 residues long. V lost 3 bases, J lost 2 bases, and 2 bases stayed unmatched.